This is a list of T cell receptor beta chains from one sample in a study of blood T cell repertoires in COVID-19. Method: immunoSEQ multiplex PCR; TCRdb's copy keeps in-frame clones and lacks some. The sample has just over 250,000 clones, about 88% seen once; the top ten hold less than 5%. Sequencing used peripheral blood. The receptor set was obtained from a man aged 55 to 69 who had recovered from COVID-19. CDR3s include the opening cysteine and the closing phenylalanine or tryptophan. The D gene is left open where the match is weak. Clone sizes are given selectively: once, few, many, or a class where the clone is expanded.

CDR3: CASSLGGGANTGELFF
DNA: TGCGCCAGCAGCTTGGGAGGGGGCGCAAACACCGGGGAGCTGTTTTTT
D: TRBD1
size: NA
J: TRBJ2-2
V: TRBV5-1

CDR3: CASSTIGSPETQYF
DNA: TGTGCCAGCAGCACAATCGGGTCGCCAGAGACCCAGTACTTC
D: NA
size: NA
J: TRBJ2-5
V: TRBV21-1

CDR3: CASSQERGGQETQYF
DNA: TGTGCCAGCAGCCAAGAGCGGGGGGGCCAAGAGACCCAGTACTTC
D: TRBD2
size: few
J: TRBJ2-5
V: TRBV4-2

CDR3: CASSYFREASPLHF
DNA: TGTGCCAGCAGTTACTTTAGGGAGGCTTCACCCCTCCACTTT
D: NA
size: NA
J: TRBJ1-6
V: TRBV6-5

CDR3: CASSQDQGRLGNTIYF
DNA: TGTGCCAGCAGCCAAGATCAGGGGCGTCTTGGAAACACCATATATTTT
D: NA
size: NA
J: TRBJ1-3
V: TRBV14

CDR3: CASSFTSGGETQYF
DNA: TGTGCCAGCAGCTTCACTAGCGGGGGTGAGACCCAGTACTTC
D: TRBD2
size: NA
J: TRBJ2-5
V: TRBV7-9

CDR3: CASSQEGASGGIGGYTF
DNA: TGTGCCAGCAGCCAAGAAGGGGCGTCAGGGGGAATCGGAGGCTACACCTTC
D: TRBD1
size: NA
J: TRBJ1-2
V: TRBV4-2

CDR3: CASSLLAGGASSYEQYF
DNA: TGCGCCAGCAGCTTGTTGGCCGGGGGGGCGAGCTCCTACGAGCAGTACTTC
D: TRBD2
size: NA
J: TRBJ2-7
V: TRBV5-1

CDR3: CATSDPGEGSPDTQYF
DNA: TGTGCCACCAGTGACCCAGGGGAGGGGAGCCCAGATACGCAGTATTTT
D: NA
size: few
J: TRBJ2-3
V: TRBV24-1

CDR3: CASSLSTGGETQYF
DNA: TGCGCCAGCAGCTTGTCGACAGGGGGAGAGACCCAGTACTTC
D: TRBD1
size: once
J: TRBJ2-5
V: TRBV5-1

CDR3: CASSVRQGADYGYTF
DNA: TGTGCCAGTAGTGTTAGACAGGGAGCCGACTATGGCTACACCTTC
D: TRBD1
size: NA
J: TRBJ1-2
V: TRBV19

CDR3: CASSLAAGGSGNTIYF
DNA: TGTGCCAGCAGCTTAGCGGCTGGAGGGTCTGGAAACACCATATATTTT
D: NA
size: NA
J: TRBJ1-3
V: TRBV7-2

CDR3: CASSLYKQPTNEKLFF
DNA: TGTGCCAGCAGCTTATATAAGCAACCAACTAATGAAAAACTGTTTTTT
D: NA
size: NA
J: TRBJ1-4
V: TRBV7-8

CDR3: CASSLQGAIAYEQYF
DNA: TGCGCCAGCAGCTTGCAGGGGGCGATCGCCTACGAGCAGTACTTC
D: TRBD1
size: NA
J: TRBJ2-7
V: TRBV5-1

CDR3: CASSFAGVYTGELFF
DNA: TGTGCCAGCAGCTTTGCAGGGGTCTACACCGGGGAGCTGTTTTTT
D: NA
size: once
J: TRBJ2-2
V: TRBV7-9

CDR3: CASSPDREIYGYTF
DNA: TGTGCCAGCAGCCCGGACAGGGAAATCTATGGCTACACCTTC
D: TRBD1
size: NA
J: TRBJ1-2
V: TRBV5-4

CDR3: CASSQDQGGVGSYNEQFF
DNA: TGTGCCAGCAGCCAAGATCAGGGCGGGGTTGGGTCCTACAATGAGCAGTTCTTC
D: NA
size: NA
J: TRBJ2-1
V: TRBV4-2

CDR3: CASSGTGDGYTF
DNA: TGTGCCAGCTCCGGAACAGGAGATGGCTACACCTTC
D: NA
size: once
J: TRBJ1-2
V: TRBV18

CDR3: CASSPQGLGYTF
DNA: TGTGCCAGCAGCCCCCAGGGGCTTGGCTACACCTTC
D: NA
size: once
J: TRBJ1-2
V: TRBV6-2/TRBV6-3

CDR3: CASSQDSGVTNTEAFF
DNA: TGCGCCAGCAGCCAAGATTCGGGGGTGACTAACACTGAAGCTTTCTTT
D: NA
size: NA
J: TRBJ1-1
V: TRBV4-1

CDR3: CASSQGTGENQPQHF
DNA: TGTGCCAGCAGCCAAGGGACAGGGGAGAATCAGCCCCAGCATTTT
D: TRBD1
size: NA
J: TRBJ1-5
V: TRBV4-2

CDR3: CASSSRWNTEAFF
DNA: TGTGCCAGCAGCTCCAGATGGAACACTGAAGCTTTCTTT
D: NA
size: NA
J: TRBJ1-1
V: TRBV11-3

CDR3: CASSADRGSGANVLTF
DNA: TGTGCCAGCAGCGCGGACAGGGGCTCTGGGGCCAACGTCCTGACTTTC
D: TRBD1
size: few
J: TRBJ2-6
V: TRBV9

CDR3: CASSDSGLAGGNYNEQFF
DNA: TGTGCCAGCAGTGACTCAGGACTAGCGGGGGGGAATTACAATGAGCAGTTCTTC
D: TRBD2
size: NA
J: TRBJ2-1
V: TRBV6-4

CDR3: CASSLSWGPDGYEQYF
DNA: TGTGCCAGCAGTTTATCATGGGGGCCTGATGGCTACGAGCAGTACTTC
D: NA
size: NA
J: TRBJ2-7
V: TRBV27

CDR3: CASSPPSAGANVLTF
DNA: TGTGCCAGCTCACCACCGTCAGCTGGGGCCAACGTCCTGACTTTC
D: NA
size: NA
J: TRBJ2-6
V: TRBV18

CDR3: CATQWGETWEQYF
DNA: TGTGCCACCCAATGGGGGGAAACGTGGGAGCAGTACTTC
D: NA
size: NA
J: TRBJ2-7
V: TRBV24-1

CDR3: CASETGQGNSPLHF
DNA: TGTGCCAGTGAAACCGGACAGGGAAATTCACCCCTCCACTTT
D: TRBD1
size: NA
J: TRBJ1-6
V: TRBV19

CDR3: CASSPPTARLDGYTF
DNA: TGTGCCAGCTCACCACCCACAGCTCGGCTCGATGGCTACACCTTC
D: NA
size: NA
J: TRBJ1-2
V: TRBV18

CDR3: CASSHKQGAHTEAFF
DNA: TGTGCCAGCAGTCACAAACAGGGGGCGCACACTGAAGCTTTCTTT
D: TRBD1
size: NA
J: TRBJ1-1
V: TRBV6-5

CDR3: CASSQQTGGIGGYTF
DNA: TGTGCCAGCAGCCAACAAACAGGGGGCATAGGAGGCTACACCTTC
D: TRBD1
size: NA
J: TRBJ1-2
V: TRBV7-6

CDR3: CSSDLGGGITDTQYF
DNA: TGCAGTTCGGATCTCGGCGGAGGGATTACAGATACGCAGTATTTT
D: NA
size: NA
J: TRBJ2-3
V: TRBV29-1

CDR3: CASSKTGHMNTEAFF
DNA: TGTGCCAGCAGCAAAACCGGACATATGAACACTGAAGCTTTCTTT
D: NA
size: NA
J: TRBJ1-1
V: TRBV6-2/TRBV6-3

CDR3: CSAVGQGKGYTF
DNA: TGCAGCGCGGTGGGACAGGGGAAAGGCTACACCTTC
D: TRBD1
size: NA
J: TRBJ1-2
V: TRBV29-1